This entry is about one T cell receptor (beta chain). Its antigen is not identified. Deletions cut 0 bases from V and 2 bases from J, with 14 bases between. The CDR3 is 18 residues long. Germline CDR1 is LGHDT and CDR2 is YNNKEL (reference sequence). This entry is derived from a study of blood T cells in healthy people across ages. General observations from the study: Per million T cells, the diversity of TCR beta decreased roughly linearly as age advanced. With unsorted PBMCs, a conclusive comparison of naive versus antigen-experienced cells was not possible.

The authors ran a second PCR of roughly 6 to 12 cycles using a sample-barcoded 5' primer and a J-beta primer mix. Unique molecular identifiers of 12 random nucleotides labeled each cDNA. TCRdb reanalysed the 5' RACE reads using MiXCR and keeps one entry per CDR3 protein. In the table there are approximately 880,000 distinct CDR3 sequences, about 48% of which are singletons. The source is a man in his thirties or forties in good health. Specimen: blood. The chain links TRBV3-1 to TRBJ2-6, with D unresolved. Here the CDR3 reads CASSQDLTSLTGANVLTF. As DNA, the CDR3 is TGTGCCAGCAGCCAAGATCTTACCAGTCTAACTGGGGCCAACGTCCTGACTTTC.